This T cell receptor (beta chain) was found in a study of T cells in Graves' hyperthyroidism and ophthalmopathy. Study-wide results and caveats: The blood repertoire included most of the expanded thyroid clonotypes above 0.001.

The PBMCs were sourced from fresh peripheral blood (around 9.9 ml). V was trimmed by 0 bases and J by 0 bases, leaving 7 bases between them. The CDR3 totals 15 residues. Per the germline V gene, CDR1 is SGHNT and CDR2 is YYREEE (reference sequence). The CDR3 regions of TCR beta were amplified from RNA transcripts. With the HTBI primer set, the TCR CDR3 went through a first round of RT-PCR. TCRdb itself ran the multiplex PCR reads through MiXCR, one entry per CDR3 protein. The sample carries approximately 520,000 distinct CDR3 sequences, about 20% recorded once. This clonotype showed up just a few times. What it binds is unknown.

Sequencing used blood. This TCR was recovered from a man in his late teens or twenties with Graves' hyperthyroidism. The V and J genes are TRBV5-4 and TRBJ1-3; D gene unclear. The CDR3 protein is CASSLGLNSGNTIYF. The DNA of the CDR3 is TGTGCCAGCAGCTTGGGGCTAAACTCTGGAAACACCATATATTTT.